This T cell receptor beta chain originates from a study of T cells in Graves' hyperthyroidism and ophthalmopathy (dated by TCRdb to between 2018 and 2021). About the full investigation: Peripheral blood was sampled at the time of initial diagnosis, prior to any treatment. A discovery cohort of roughly 100 patients, roughly 45 with Graves' ophthalmopathy and fewer than 65 with stable Graves' hyperthyroidism, was used to find distinguishing TCR V-J signatures. Prospective prediction of ophthalmopathy was tested in an independent validation cohort of 18 to 20 hyperthyroidism patients and 15 to 17 patients who later progressed to ophthalmopathy. The roughly 100 discovery patients were divided at random into training and test sets in a 7:3 ratio. Thyroid tissue and blood T-cell repertoires from roughly six Graves' hyperthyroidism patients were also compared in the study. After blood sampling, hyperthyroidism patients were treated with methimazole at a starting dose of 30 mg daily, and ophthalmopathy patients were treated with high-dose intravenous methylprednisolone. The paper reports TCR Vbeta CDR3 sequencing of some 140 peripheral blood samples: 40 to 45 ophthalmopathy, under 80 hyperthyroidism and 17 progressor patients. On the study overall, not on this receptor specifically: Most expanded thyroid clonotypes (frequency above 0.001) were also found in blood, which suggests that blood repertoires may mirror thyroid immune responses. No statistical method was used to fix the sample size in advance, and group allocation was not hidden from the investigators. A 13 V-J signature model separated ophthalmopathy from stable hyperthyroidism, with 87.88% sensitivity and about 81% specificity in cross-validation and 80%/75% in testing. During validation, the model predicted progression to ophthalmopathy a median of around 6 months ahead of onset, with almost 71% sensitivity and more than 72% specificity.

Stable Graves' hyperthyroidism was defined as the absence of progression to ophthalmopathy over 18 months of follow-up. Hyperthyroidism patients were newly diagnosed, had a disease duration of under 2 months, and were aged 18 to 65 years. Any patient with an uncontrolled infection, another autoimmune disease, pregnancy or lactation was excluded. Diagnoses were established on the basis of clinical symptoms, serum thyroxine and TRAb, thyroid ultrasound, and orbital computed tomography. Ficoll-Paque density gradient centrifugation was used to isolate PBMCs from 8.5 to 10 ml of fresh peripheral blood. Total RNA was extracted with Trizol reagent, and quality was checked on an Agilent 2100 Bioanalyzer. The TCR beta CDR3 regions were amplified from the RNA transcripts. The TCR CDR3 was subjected to a first round of RT-PCR using the HTBI primer set and the Qiagen OneStep RT-PCR kit. The libraries were constructed in a second round of multiplex PCR and then size-selected and purified. Sequencing of the libraries was done on an Illumina HiSeq2000 using paired-end 100 bp reads. On the study's bioinformatics: SOAPnuke was used to process the raw data, with reads discarded if the reads contained adapters or uncalled bases, had a mean Phred below 15, or lacked an exact constant-primer or identifier match. COPE v1.2.5 was used to merge the high-quality paired reads, and each unique nucleotide sequence was defined as a clonotype. MiTCR v1.1 was used to align clonotypes to the IMGT TRBV, TRBD and TRBJ reference segments. Analysis was restricted to V-J combinations with a frequency above 0.0001, which covered 99.2% of repertoires. A TCS score was defined as the ratio of F50 (clonal expansion) to E x V (chaos), with BLOSUM62-based TCRdist applied between CDR3 peptides within each V-J. Welch's t-statistics and random forest reduced around 550 V-J features to around 14, which were used in a naive Bayes classifier (R e1071). Through fastp at Q25 and MiXCR, TCRdb rebuilt clones from the public reads, retaining in-frame beta chains. Every CDR3 protein is listed once, alongside the most common genes and DNA of its rows. None of the V and J calls come from the authors' own analysis; TCRdb made them. This sample gives about 110,000 distinct CDR3 sequences in total; roughly 15% of them show up just once. About 42% of the sample is taken by the ten largest.

This clonotype appeared many times. Its antigen is currently not known. No much larger clone is present one base from it, and per-base qualities are unavailable. Reading the germline V gene gives CDR1 SQVTM and CDR2 ANQGSEA. Reading from cysteine to phenylalanine, the CDR3 counts 14 amino acids. Only the CDR3 DNA is retained, 42 bases long and in frame from the first base. Trimming costs V 0 bases and J 10 bases, and their ends lie 18 bases apart. Specimen: blood. This clonotype originated in a woman aged 50 to 60 with Graves' hyperthyroidism. In this chain, TRBV29-1 is recombined with TRBJ1-1; the D region possibly corresponds to TRBD1 (5 bases align). The CDR3 amino acid sequence is: CSVEDHGRGKGAFF. The nucleotides read TGCAGCGTTGAAGATCATGGCCGGGGGAAGGGAGCTTTCTTT.